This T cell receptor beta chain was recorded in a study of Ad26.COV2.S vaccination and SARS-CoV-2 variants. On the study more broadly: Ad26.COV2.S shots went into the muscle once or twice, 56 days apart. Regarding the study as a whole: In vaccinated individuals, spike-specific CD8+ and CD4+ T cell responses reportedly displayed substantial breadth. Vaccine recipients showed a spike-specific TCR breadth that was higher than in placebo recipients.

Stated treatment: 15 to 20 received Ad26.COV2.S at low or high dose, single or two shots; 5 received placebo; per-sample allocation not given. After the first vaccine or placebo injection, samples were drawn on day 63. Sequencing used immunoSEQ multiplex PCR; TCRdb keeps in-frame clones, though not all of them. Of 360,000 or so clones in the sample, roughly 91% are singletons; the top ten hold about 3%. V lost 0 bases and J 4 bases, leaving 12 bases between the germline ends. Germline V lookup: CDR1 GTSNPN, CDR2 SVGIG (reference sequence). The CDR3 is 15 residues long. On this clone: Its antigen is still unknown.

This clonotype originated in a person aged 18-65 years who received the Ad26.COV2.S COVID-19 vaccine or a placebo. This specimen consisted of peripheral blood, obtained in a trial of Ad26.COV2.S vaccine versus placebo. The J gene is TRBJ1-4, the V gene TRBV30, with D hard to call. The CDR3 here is CAWSVQLKVNEKLFF. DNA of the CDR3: TGTGCCTGGAGTGTGCAGTTAAAGGTTAATGAAAAACTGTTTTTT.